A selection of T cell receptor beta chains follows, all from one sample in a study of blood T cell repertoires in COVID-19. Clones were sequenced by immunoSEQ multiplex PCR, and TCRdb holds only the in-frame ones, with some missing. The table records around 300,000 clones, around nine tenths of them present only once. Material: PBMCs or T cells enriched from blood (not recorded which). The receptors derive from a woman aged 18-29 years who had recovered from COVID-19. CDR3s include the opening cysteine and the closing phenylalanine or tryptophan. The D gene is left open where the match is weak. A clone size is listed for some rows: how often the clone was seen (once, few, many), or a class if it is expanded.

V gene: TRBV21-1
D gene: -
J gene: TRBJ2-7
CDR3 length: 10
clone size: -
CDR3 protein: CATTPYEQYF
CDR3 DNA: TGTGCCACTACCCCCTACGAGCAGTACTTC

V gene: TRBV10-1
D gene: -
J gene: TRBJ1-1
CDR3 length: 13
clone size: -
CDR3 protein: CASSESTSRRAFF
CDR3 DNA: TGCGCCAGCAGTGAGTCTACAAGCAGGAGGGCTTTCTTT

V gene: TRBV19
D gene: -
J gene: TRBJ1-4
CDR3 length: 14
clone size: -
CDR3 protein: CASRGDRTNEKLFF
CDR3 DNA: TGTGCCAGTAGGGGCGACAGAACTAATGAAAAACTGTTTTTT

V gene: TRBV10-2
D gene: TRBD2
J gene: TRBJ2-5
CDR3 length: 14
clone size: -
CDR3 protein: CASSEWTSQETQYF
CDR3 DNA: TGCGCCAGCAGTGAGTGGACTAGCCAAGAGACCCAGTACTTC

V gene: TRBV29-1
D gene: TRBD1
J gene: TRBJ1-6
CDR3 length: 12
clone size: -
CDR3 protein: CSVRDSDSPLHF
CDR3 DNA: TGCAGCGTTAGGGACAGCGATTCACCCCTCCACTTT

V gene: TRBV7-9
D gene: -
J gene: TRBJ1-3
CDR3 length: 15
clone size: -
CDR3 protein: CASSFLRAAGNTIYF
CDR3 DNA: TGTGCCAGCAGCTTTCTGAGGGCAGCTGGAAACACCATATATTTT

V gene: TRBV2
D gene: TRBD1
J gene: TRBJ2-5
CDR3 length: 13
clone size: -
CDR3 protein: CASSRDRGETQYF
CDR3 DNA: TGTGCCAGCAGTCGGGACAGGGGAGAGACCCAGTACTTC

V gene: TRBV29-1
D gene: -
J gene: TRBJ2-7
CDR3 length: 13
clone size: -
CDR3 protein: CSVARTLTYEQYF
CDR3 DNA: TGCAGCGTTGCAAGGACACTTACCTACGAGCAGTACTTC

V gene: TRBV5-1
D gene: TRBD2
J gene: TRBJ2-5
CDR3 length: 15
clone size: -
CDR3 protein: CASSLAAGDQETQYF
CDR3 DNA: TGCGCCAGCAGCTTGGCGGCGGGGGACCAAGAGACCCAGTACTTC

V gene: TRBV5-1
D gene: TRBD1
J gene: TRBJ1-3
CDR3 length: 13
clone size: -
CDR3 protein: CASSLRQGDTIYF
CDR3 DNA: TGCGCCAGCAGCTTGCGGCAGGGGGACACCATATATTTT

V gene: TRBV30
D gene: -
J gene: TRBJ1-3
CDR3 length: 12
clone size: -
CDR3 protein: CAWSRRGNTIYF
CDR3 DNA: TGTGCCTGGAGTCGCAGGGGAAACACCATATATTTT

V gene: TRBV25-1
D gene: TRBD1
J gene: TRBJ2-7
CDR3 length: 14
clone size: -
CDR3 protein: CASSPLDRVNEQYF
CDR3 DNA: TGTGCCAGCAGTCCTCTAGACAGGGTGAACGAGCAGTACTTC

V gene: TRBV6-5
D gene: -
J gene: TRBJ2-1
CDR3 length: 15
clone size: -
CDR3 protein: CASYPGHYSYNEQFF
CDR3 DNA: TGTGCCAGTTACCCGGGACACTACTCCTACAATGAGCAGTTCTTC

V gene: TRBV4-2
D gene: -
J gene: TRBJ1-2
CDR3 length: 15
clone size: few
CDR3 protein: CASSQWTRVSYGYTF
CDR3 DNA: TGTGCCAGCAGCCAATGGACAAGGGTGTCCTATGGCTACACCTTC

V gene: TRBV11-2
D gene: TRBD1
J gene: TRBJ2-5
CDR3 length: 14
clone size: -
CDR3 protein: CASSEDRAQETQYF
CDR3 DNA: TGTGCCAGCAGCGAGGACAGGGCCCAAGAGACCCAGTACTTC

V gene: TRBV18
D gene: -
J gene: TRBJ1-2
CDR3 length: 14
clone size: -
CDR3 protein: CASSMLVKSYGYTF
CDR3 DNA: TGTGCCAGCTCCATGCTCGTGAAGAGCTATGGCTACACCTTC

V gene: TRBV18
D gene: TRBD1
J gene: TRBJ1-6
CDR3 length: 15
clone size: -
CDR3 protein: CASSPGNRGYSPLHF
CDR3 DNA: TGTGCCAGCTCACCTGGGAACAGGGGGTACTCACCCCTCCACTTT

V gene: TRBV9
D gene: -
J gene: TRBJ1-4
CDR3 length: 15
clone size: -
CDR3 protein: CASTPGEGVNEKLFF
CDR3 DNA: TGTGCCAGCACCCCAGGAGAAGGGGTTAATGAAAAACTGTTTTTT

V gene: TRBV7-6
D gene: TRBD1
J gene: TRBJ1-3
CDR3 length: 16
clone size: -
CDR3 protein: CASSPYGTVSGNTIYF
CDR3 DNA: TGTGCCAGCAGCCCGTACGGGACAGTCTCTGGAAACACCATATATTTT

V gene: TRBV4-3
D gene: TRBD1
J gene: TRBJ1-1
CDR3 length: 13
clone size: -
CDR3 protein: CASKGQGETEAFF
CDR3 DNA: TGCGCCAGCAAAGGACAGGGGGAGACTGAAGCTTTCTTT

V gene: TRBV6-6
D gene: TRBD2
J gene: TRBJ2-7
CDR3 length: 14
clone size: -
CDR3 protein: CASSPGLAVAEQYF
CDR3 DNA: TGTGCCAGCAGCCCCGGGCTAGCGGTAGCCGAGCAGTACTTC

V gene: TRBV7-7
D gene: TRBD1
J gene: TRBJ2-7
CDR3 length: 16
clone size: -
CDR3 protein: CASSPRPGQGRDEQYF
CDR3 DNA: TGTGCCAGCAGCCCGAGACCGGGACAGGGGCGCGACGAGCAGTACTTC

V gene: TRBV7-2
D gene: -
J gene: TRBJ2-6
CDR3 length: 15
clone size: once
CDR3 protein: CASSQPSQRANVLTF
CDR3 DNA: TGTGCCAGCAGCCAACCGTCACAGCGGGCCAACGTCCTGACTTTC

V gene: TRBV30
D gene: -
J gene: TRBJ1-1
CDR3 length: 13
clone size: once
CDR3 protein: CAGLTGRGTEAFF
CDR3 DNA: TGTGCCGGACTTACAGGGAGGGGGACTGAAGCTTTCTTT

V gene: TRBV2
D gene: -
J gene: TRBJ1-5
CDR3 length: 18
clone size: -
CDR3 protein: CASSEALQGGVGNQPQHF
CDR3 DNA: TGTGCCAGCAGTGAAGCGCTTCAAGGGGGTGTAGGCAATCAGCCCCAGCATTTT

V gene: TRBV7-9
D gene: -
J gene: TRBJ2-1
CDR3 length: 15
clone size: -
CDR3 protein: CASSLVGHRYNEQFF
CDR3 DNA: TGTGCCAGCAGCTTAGTAGGACACCGCTACAATGAGCAGTTCTTC

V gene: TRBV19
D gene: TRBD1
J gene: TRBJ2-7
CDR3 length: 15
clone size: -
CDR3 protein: CASSAGGDSAYEQYF
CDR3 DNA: TGTGCCAGTAGTGCAGGTGGGGACAGCGCCTACGAGCAGTACTTC

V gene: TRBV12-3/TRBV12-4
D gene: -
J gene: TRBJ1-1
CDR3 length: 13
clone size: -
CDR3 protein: CASSPHRKAEAFF
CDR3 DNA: TGTGCCAGCAGTCCTCACAGGAAAGCTGAAGCTTTCTTT

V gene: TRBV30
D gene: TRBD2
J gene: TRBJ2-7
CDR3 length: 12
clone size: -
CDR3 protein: CAWRRTSYEQYF
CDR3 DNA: TGTGCCTGGAGGAGGACTAGCTACGAGCAGTACTTC

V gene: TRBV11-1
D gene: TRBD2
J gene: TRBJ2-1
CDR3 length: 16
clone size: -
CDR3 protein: CASSLYSGGSYNEQFF
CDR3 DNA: TGTGCCAGCAGCTTATATAGCGGGGGTTCATACAATGAGCAGTTCTTC

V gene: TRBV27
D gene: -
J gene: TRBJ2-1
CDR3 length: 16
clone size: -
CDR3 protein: CASSFNGRPSRNEQFF
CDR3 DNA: TGTGCCAGCAGTTTTAACGGGAGACCCTCAAGGAATGAGCAGTTCTTC

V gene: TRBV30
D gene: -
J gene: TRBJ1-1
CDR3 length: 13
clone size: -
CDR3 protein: CAWSPGGSTEAFF
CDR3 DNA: TGTGCCTGGAGTCCGGGGGGAAGCACTGAAGCTTTCTTT

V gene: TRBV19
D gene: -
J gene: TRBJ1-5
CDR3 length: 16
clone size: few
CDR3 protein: CASSAVNRVSNQPQHF
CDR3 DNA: TGTGCCAGTAGTGCAGTTAACAGGGTTAGCAATCAGCCCCAGCATTTT

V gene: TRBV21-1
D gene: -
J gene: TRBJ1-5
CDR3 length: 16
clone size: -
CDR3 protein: CASSSWTRYSNQPQHF
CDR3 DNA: TGTGCCAGCAGCAGCTGGACACGATATAGCAATCAGCCCCAGCATTTT

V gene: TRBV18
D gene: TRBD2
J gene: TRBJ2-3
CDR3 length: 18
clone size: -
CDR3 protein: CASSPRASGISGTDTQYF
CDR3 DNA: TGTGCCAGCTCACCACGGGCTAGCGGGATTTCTGGAACAGATACGCAGTATTTT

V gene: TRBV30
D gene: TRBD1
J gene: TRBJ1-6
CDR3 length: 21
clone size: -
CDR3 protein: CAWSVLGLDRDRGVGNSPLHF
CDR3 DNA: TGTGCCTGGAGTGTACTGGGGCTGGATCGGGACAGGGGGGTCGGTAATTCACCCCTCCACTTT

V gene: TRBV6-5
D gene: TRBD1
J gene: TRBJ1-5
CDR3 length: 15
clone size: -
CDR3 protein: CASRLPGQGDQPQHF
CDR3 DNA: TGTGCCAGCAGACTCCCAGGACAGGGCGATCAGCCCCAGCATTTT

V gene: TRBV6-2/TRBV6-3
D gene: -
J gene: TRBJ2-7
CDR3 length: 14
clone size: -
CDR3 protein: CASSYRTGTHEQYF
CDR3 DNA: TGTGCCAGCAGTTACCGAACAGGGACCCACGAGCAGTACTTC

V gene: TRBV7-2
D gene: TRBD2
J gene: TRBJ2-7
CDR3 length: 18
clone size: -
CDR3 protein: CASSLQMTSGVSSYEQYF
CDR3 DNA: TGTGCCAGCAGCTTACAGATGACTAGCGGCGTCTCATCCTACGAGCAGTACTTC

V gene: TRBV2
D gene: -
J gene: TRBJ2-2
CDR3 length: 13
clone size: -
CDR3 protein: CASCSSGTGELFF
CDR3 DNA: TGTGCCAGCTGTTCCTCGGGTACCGGGGAGCTGTTTTTT

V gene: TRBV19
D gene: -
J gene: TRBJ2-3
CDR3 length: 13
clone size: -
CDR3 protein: CASSPIGPDTQYF
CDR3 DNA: TGTGCCAGTAGTCCAATCGGTCCAGATACGCAGTATTTT

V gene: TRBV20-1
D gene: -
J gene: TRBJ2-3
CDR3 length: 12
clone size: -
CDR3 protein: CSASFSRDTQYF
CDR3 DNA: TGCAGTGCTAGTTTCTCCCGAGATACGCAGTATTTT

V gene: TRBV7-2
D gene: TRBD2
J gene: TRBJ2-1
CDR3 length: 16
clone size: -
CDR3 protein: CASSLISGSSYNEQFF
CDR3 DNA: TGTGCCAGCAGCCTGATAAGCGGGAGCTCCTACAATGAGCAGTTCTTC

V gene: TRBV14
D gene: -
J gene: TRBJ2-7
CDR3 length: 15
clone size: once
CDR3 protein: CASSQTQRRGYEQYF
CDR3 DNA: TGTGCCAGCAGCCAAACACAAAGGCGGGGTTACGAGCAGTACTTC

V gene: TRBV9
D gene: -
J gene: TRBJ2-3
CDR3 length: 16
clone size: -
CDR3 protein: CASSADAGQSPDTQYF
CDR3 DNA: TGTGCCAGCAGCGCTGACGCGGGACAGAGCCCAGATACGCAGTATTTT

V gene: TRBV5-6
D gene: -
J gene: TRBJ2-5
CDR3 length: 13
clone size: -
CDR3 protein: CASSWGGMETQYF
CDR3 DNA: TGTGCCAGCAGCTGGGGGGGCATGGAGACCCAGTACTTC

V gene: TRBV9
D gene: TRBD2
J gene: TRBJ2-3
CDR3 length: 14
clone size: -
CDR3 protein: CASSPTSGGDTQYF
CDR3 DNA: TGTGCCAGCAGCCCGACTAGCGGGGGTGATACGCAGTATTTT

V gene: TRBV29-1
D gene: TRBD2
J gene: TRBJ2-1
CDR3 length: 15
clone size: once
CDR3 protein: CSVALLAGGNNEQFF
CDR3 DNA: TGCAGCGTAGCTCTCCTAGCGGGGGGTAACAATGAGCAGTTCTTC